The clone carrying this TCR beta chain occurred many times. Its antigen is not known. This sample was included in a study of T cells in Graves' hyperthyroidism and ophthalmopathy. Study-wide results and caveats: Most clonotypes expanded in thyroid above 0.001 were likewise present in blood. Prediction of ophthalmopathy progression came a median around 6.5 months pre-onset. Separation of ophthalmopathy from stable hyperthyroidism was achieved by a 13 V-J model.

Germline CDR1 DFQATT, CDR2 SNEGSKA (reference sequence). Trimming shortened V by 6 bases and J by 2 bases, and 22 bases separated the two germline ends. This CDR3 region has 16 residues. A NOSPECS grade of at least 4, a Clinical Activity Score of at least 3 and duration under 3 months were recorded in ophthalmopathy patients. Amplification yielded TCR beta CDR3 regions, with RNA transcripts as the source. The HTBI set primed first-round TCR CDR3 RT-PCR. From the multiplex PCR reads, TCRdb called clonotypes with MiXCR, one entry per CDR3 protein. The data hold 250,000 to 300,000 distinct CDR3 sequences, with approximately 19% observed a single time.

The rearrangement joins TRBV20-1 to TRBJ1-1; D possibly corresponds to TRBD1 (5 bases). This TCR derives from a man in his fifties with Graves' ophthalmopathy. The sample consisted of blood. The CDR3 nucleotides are TGCAGTGCCCCGATCGGGTGGGGAAGGGGCAACACTGAAGCTTTCTTT. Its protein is CSAPIGWGRGNTEAFF.